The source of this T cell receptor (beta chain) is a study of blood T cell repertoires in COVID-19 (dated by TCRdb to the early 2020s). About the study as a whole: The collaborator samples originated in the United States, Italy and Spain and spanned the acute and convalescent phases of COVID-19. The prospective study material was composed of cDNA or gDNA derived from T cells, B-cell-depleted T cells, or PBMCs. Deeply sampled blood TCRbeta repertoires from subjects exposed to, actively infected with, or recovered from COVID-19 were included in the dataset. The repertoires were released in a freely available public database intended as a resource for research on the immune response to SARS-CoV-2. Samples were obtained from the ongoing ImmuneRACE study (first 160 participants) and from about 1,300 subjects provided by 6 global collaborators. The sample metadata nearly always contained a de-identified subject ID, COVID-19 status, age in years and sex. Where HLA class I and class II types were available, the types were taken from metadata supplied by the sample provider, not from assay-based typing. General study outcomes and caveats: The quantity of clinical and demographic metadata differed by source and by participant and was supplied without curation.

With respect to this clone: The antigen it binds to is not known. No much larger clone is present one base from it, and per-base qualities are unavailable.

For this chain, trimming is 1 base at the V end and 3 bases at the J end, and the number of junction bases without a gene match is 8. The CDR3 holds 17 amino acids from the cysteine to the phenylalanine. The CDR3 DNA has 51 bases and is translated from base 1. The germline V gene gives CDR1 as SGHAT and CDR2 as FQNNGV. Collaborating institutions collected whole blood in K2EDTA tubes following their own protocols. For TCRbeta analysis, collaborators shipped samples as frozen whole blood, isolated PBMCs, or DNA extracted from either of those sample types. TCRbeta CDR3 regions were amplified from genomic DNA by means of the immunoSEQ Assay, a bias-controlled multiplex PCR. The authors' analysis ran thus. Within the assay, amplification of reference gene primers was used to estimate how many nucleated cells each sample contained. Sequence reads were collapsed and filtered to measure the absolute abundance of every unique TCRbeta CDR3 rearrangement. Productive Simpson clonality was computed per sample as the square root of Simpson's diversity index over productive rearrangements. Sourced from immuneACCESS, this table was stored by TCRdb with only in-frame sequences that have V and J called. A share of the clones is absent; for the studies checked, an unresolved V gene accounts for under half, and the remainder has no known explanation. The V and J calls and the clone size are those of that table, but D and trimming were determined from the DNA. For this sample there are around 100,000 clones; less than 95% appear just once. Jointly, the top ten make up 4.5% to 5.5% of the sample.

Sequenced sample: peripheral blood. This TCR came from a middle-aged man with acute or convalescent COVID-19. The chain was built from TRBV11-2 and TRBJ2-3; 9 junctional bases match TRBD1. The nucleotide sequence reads TGTGCCAGCAGCTTAGGGGTTTTAGGACAGGGGACAGATACGCAGTATTTT. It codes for CASSLGVLGQGTDTQYF.